This note documents a single T cell receptor beta chain sequence. Its antigen remains unknown. Naive CD8 cells comprised CD45RO-negative, CCR7-positively selected cells, excluding terminally differentiated effector memory CD45RA+ cells. Trimming left V 1 base short and J 5 bases short, with 14 bases between. The CDR3 spans 15 residues. Germline V gene lookup returns CDR1 SGHTA and CDR2 FQGNSA. The data are from a study of shared clonotypes between healthy human individuals. In the sorted-subset replicate PCRs, around 200 ng DNA, tens of thousands of T cell genomes, was used. Produced via immunoSEQ multiplex PCR; TCRdb's table is partial and in-frame only. The sample contains about 2 million clones, about 95% of which appear only once. Study-level findings and limits: What naive subsets generally showed was a larger estimated richness than memory subsets showed.

This receptor was identified in a man aged 18 to 35 in good health. The chain is built from TRBV7-2 and TRBJ2-5; D is undetermined. The sample consisted of naive CD8+ T cells sorted from blood. In nucleotides, the CDR3 is TGTGCCAGCAGCTTAGTGGAAACTCGCGAGGAGACCCAGTACTTC. Translating it yields CASSLVETREETQYF.